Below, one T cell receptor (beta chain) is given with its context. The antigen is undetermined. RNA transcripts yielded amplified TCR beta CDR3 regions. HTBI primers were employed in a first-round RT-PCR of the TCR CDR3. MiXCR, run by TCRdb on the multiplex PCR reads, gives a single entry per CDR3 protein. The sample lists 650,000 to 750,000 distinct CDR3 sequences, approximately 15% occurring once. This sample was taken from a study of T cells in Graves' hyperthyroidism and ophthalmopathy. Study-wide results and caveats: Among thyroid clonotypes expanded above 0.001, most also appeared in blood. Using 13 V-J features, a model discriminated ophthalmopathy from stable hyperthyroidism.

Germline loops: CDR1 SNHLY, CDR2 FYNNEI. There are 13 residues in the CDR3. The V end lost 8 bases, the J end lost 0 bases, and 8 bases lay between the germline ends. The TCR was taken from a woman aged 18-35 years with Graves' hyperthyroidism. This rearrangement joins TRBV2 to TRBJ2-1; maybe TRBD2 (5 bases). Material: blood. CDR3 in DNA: TGTGCCAGCCGTCTAGCCTCCTACAATGAGCAGTTCTTC. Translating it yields CASRLASYNEQFF. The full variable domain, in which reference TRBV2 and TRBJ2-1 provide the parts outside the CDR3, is EPEVTQTPSHQVTQMGQEVILRCVPISNHLYFYWYRQILGQKVEFLVSFYNNEISEKSEIFDDQFSVERPDGSNFTLKIRSTKLEDSAMYFCASRLASYNEQFFGPGTRLTVL.